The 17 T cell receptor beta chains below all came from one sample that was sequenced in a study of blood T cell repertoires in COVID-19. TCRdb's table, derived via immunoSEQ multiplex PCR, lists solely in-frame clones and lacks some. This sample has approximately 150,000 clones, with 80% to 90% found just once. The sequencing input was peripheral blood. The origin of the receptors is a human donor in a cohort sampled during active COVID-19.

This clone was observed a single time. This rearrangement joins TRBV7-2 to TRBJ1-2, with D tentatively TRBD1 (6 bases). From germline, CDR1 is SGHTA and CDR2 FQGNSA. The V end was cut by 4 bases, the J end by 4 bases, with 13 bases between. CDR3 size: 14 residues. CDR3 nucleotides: TGTGCCAGCAGCTATGGGACAACGATCTATGGCTACACCTTC. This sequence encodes CASSYGTTIYGYTF. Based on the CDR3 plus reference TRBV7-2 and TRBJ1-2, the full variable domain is GAGVSQSPSNKVTEKGKDVELRCDPISGHTALYWYRQSLGQGLEFLIYFQGNSAPDKSGLPSDRFSAERTGGSVSTLTIQRTQQEDSAVYLCASSYGTTIYGYTFGSGTRLTVV.

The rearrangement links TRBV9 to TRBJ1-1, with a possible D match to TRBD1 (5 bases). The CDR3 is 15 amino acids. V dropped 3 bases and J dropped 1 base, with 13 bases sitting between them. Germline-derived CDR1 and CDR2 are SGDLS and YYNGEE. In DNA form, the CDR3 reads TGTGCCAGCAGCGCAGGGACTCTCGGGAACACTGAAGCTTTCTTT. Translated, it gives CASSAGTLGNTEAFF.

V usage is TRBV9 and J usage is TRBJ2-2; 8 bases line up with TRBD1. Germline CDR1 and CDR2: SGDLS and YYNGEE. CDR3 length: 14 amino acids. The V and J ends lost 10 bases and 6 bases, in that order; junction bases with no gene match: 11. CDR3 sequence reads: CAAPRTGRAGELFF. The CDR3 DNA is TGTGCCGCCCCGCGGACAGGGCGGGCCGGGGAGCTGTTTTTT. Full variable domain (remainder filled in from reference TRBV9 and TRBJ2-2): DSGVTQTPKHLITATGQRVTLRCSPRSGDLSVYWYQQSLDQGLQFLIQYYNGEERAKGNILERFSAQQFPDLHSELNLSSLELGDSALYFCAAPRTGRAGELFFGEGSRLTVL.

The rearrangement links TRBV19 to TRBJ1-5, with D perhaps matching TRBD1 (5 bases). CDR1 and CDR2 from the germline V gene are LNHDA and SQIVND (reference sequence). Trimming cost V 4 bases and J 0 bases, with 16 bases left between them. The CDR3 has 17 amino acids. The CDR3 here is CASSTPTGAVSNQPQHF. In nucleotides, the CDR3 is TGTGCCAGTAGTACCCCTACAGGAGCCGTTAGCAATCAGCCCCAGCATTTT.

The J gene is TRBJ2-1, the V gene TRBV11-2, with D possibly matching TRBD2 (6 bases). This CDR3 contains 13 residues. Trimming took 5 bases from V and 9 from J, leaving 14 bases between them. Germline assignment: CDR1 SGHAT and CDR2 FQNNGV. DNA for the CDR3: TGTGCCAGCAGCCCCAGACTAGGCGGTGAGCAGTTCTTC. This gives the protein CASSPRLGGEQFF.

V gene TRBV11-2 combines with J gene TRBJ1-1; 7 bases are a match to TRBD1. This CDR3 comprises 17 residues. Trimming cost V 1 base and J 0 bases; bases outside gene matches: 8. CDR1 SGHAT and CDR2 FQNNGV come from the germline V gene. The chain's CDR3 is CASSLARQGFLNTEAFF. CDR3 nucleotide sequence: TGTGCCAGCAGCTTAGCGAGACAGGGATTCTTGAACACTGAAGCTTTCTTT.

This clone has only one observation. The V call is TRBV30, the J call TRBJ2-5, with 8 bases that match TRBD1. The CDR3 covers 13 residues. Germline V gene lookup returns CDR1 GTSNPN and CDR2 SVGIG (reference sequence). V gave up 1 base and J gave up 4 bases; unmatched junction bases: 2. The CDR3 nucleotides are TGTGCCTGGAGTGAGGACAGGGTAGAGACCCAGTACTTC. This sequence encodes CAWSEDRVETQYF.

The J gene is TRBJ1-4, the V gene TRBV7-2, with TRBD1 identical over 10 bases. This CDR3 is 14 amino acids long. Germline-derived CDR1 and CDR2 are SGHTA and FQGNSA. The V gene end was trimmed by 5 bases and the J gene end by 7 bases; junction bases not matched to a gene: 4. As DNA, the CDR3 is TGTGCCAGCAGCCAGGGACAGGGGTTTGAAAAACTGTTTTTT. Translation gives CASSQGQGFEKLFF.

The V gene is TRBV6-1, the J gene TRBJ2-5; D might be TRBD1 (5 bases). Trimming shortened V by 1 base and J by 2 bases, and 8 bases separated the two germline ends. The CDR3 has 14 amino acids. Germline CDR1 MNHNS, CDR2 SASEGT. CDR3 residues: CASSEVGVQETQYF. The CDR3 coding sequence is TGTGCCAGCAGTGAAGTAGGGGTACAAGAGACCCAGTACTTC.

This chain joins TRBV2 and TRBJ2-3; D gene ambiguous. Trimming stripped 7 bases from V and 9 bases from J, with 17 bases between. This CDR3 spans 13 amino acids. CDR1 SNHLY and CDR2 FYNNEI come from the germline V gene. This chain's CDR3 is CASTLFDTRTQYF. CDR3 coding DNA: TGTGCCAGCACCCTTTTTGACACACGCACGCAGTATTTT. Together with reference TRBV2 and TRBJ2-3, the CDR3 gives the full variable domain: EPEVTQTPSHQVTQMGQEVILRCVPISNHLYFYWYRQILGQKVEFLVSFYNNEISEKSEIFDDQFSVERPDGSNFTLKIRSTKLEDSAMYFCASTLFDTRTQYFGPGTRLTVL.

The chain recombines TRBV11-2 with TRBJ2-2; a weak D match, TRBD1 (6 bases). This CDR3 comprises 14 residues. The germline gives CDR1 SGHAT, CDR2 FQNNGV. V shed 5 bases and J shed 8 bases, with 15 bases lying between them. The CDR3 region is CASSPPGTHGELFF. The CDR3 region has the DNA TGTGCCAGCAGCCCCCCCGGGACACATGGGGAGCTGTTTTTT.

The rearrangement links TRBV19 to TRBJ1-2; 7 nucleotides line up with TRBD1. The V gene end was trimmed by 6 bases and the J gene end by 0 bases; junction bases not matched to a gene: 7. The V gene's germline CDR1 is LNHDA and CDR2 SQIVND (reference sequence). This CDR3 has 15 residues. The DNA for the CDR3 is TGTGCCAGTAGCCCACAGGGGAAGGCTAACTATGGCTACACCTTC. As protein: CASSPQGKANYGYTF. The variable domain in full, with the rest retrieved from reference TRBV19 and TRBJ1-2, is DGGITQSPKYLFRKEGQNVTLSCEQNLNHDAMYWYRQDPGQGLRLIYYSQIVNDFQKGDIAEGYSVSREKKESFPLTVTSAQKNPTAFYLCASSPQGKANYGYTFGSGTRLTVV.

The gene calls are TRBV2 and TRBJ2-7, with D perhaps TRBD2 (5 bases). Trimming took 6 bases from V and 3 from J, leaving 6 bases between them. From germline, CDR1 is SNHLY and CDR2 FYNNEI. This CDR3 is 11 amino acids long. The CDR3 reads CASSRDYEQYF. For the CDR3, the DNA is TGTGCCAGCAGCCGGGACTACGAGCAGTACTTC.

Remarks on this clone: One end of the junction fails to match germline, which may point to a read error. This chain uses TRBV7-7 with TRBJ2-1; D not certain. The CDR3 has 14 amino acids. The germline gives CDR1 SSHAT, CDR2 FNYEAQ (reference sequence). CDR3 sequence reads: CASSLSQDYNEQFF. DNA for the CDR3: TGTGCTAGCAGCTTAAGTCAGGACTACAATGAGCAGTTCTTC.

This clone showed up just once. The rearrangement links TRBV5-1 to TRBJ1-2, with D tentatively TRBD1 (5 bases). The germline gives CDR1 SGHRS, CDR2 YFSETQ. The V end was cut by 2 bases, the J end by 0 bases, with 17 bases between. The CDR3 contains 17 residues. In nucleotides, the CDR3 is TGCGCCAGCAGCTTTCCAGTCCAGGGCAGGACTAACTATGGCTACACCTTC. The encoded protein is CASSFPVQGRTNYGYTF.

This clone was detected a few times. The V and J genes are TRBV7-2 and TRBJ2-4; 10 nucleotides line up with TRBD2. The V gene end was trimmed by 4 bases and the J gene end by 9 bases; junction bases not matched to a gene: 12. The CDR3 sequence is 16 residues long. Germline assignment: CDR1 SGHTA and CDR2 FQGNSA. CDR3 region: CASSSRLAGGGAIQYF. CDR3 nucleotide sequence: TGTGCCAGCAGCTCTCGACTAGCGGGTGGGGGAGCCATTCAGTACTTC. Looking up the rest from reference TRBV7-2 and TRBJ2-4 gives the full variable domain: GAGVSQSPSNKVTEKGKDVELRCDPISGHTALYWYRQSLGQGLEFLIYFQGNSAPDKSGLPSDRFSAERTGGSVSTLTIQRTQQEDSAVYLCASSSRLAGGGAIQYFGAGTRLSVL.

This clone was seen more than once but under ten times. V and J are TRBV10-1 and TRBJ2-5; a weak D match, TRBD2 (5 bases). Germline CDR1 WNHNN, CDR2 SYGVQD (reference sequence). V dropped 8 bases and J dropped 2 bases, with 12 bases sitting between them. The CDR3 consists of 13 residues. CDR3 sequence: CASGGLAQETQYF. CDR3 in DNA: TGCGCCAGCGGCGGACTTGCTCAAGAGACCCAGTACTTC.